These T cell receptor beta chains were read from a single sample in a study of glioma-infiltrating T cells after dendritic cell vaccination. Assay: immunoSEQ multiplex PCR; the TCRdb copy retains only in-frame clones and omits some. The data contain about 49,000 clones, roughly 85% of them singletons. The sample was blood, taken before dendritic cell vaccination. The receptors here all came from a human donor with glioblastoma. Each CDR3 is given with its conserved first and last residue. Each record gives: V gene, CDR3 length, clone size, J gene, D gene, CDR3 protein, CDR3 DNA. A D gene is named only where the DNA matches it firmly. Part of the rows lack a size; the others show once, few, many or a class for expanded clones.

V: TRBV12-5
length: 14
size: NA
J: TRBJ2-5
D: TRBD2
CDR3: CASGLGQRGQEQYF
DNA: TGTGCTAGTGGTTTGGGACAGCGGGGGCAGGAGCAGTACTTC

V: TRBV7-9
length: 16
size: NA
J: TRBJ2-7
D: TRBD2
CDR3: CASTPSGGGTSYEQYF
DNA: TGTGCCAGCACCCCGTCGGGGGGGGGTACCTCCTACGAGCAGTACTTC

V: TRBV7-9
length: 15
size: NA
J: TRBJ2-1
D: TRBD2
CDR3: CASSLTGLAAGEQFF
DNA: TGTGCCAGCAGCTTAACGGGACTAGCGGCCGGTGAGCAGTTCTTC

V: TRBV4-2
length: 15
size: NA
J: TRBJ1-2
D: NA
CDR3: CASSQPPDRDYGYTF
DNA: TGTGCCAGCAGCCAACCCCCGGACAGAGACTATGGCTACACCTTC

V: TRBV7-9
length: 16
size: NA
J: TRBJ1-4
D: NA
CDR3: CASSLGWGRANEKLFF
DNA: TGTGCCAGCAGCCTAGGATGGGGGCGCGCTAATGAAAAACTGTTTTTT

V: TRBV5-1
length: 13
size: NA
J: TRBJ2-1
D: TRBD1
CDR3: CASSPRDSGFGFF
DNA: TGCGCCAGCAGTCCCCGGGACAGTGGATTTGGGTTCTTC

V: TRBV10-2
length: 14
size: NA
J: TRBJ1-5
D: TRBD1
CDR3: CATRTGEVYQPQHF
DNA: TGCGCCACCCGGACAGGGGAGGTTTATCAGCCCCAGCATTTT

V: TRBV7-2
length: 12
size: NA
J: TRBJ1-5
D: NA
CDR3: CASSPFNQPQHF
DNA: TGTGCCAGCAGCCCTTTCAATCAGCCCCAGCATTTT

V: TRBV7-3
length: 13
size: NA
J: TRBJ1-2
D: NA
CDR3: CASSAGSNYGYTF
DNA: TGTGCCAGCAGTGCCGGTTCTAACTATGGCTACACCTTC

V: TRBV19
length: 15
size: NA
J: TRBJ1-1
D: NA
CDR3: CASFYQDRPATEAFF
DNA: TGTGCCAGTTTTTATCAAGACAGGCCGGCCACTGAAGCTTTCTTT

V: TRBV4-3
length: 16
size: NA
J: TRBJ2-4
D: TRBD1
CDR3: CASSQDHTGGWNIQYF
DNA: TGCGCCAGCAGCCAAGATCACACAGGGGGCTGGAACATTCAGTACTTC

V: TRBV9
length: 15
size: NA
J: TRBJ2-5
D: TRBD2
CDR3: CASTPGLASQETQYF
DNA: TGTGCCAGCACTCCGGGACTAGCGAGTCAAGAGACCCAGTACTTC

V: TRBV7-9
length: 15
size: NA
J: TRBJ2-1
D: NA
CDR3: CASSSQITHPYEQFF
DNA: TGTGCCAGCAGCTCACAAATTACCCATCCATATGAGCAGTTCTTC

V: TRBV6-6
length: 15
size: NA
J: TRBJ1-4
D: TRBD1
CDR3: CASSYRDRGGEKLFF
DNA: TGTGCCAGCAGTTACAGGGACAGGGGGGGAGAAAAACTGTTTTTT

V: TRBV11-2
length: 18
size: NA
J: TRBJ1-1
D: TRBD1
CDR3: CASSSDRARGGRNTEAFF
DNA: TGTGCCAGCAGCTCAGACAGGGCCCGGGGGGGCCGGAACACTGAAGCTTTCTTT

V: TRBV30
length: 14
size: NA
J: TRBJ1-3
D: NA
CDR3: CAWSGQDSGNTIYF
DNA: TGTGCCTGGAGTGGACAGGACTCTGGAAACACCATATATTTT

V: TRBV27
length: 13
size: NA
J: TRBJ1-1
D: NA
CDR3: CASKPQQGTEAFF
DNA: TGTGCCAGCAAGCCCCAGCAGGGCACTGAAGCTTTCTTT

V: TRBV10-3
length: 15
size: NA
J: TRBJ1-1
D: NA
CDR3: CAISGPRTRNTEAFF
DNA: TGTGCCATCAGTGGGCCTAGAACACGAAACACTGAAGCTTTCTTT

V: TRBV7-9
length: 15
size: NA
J: TRBJ1-5
D: NA
CDR3: CASSLAGVYNQPQHF
DNA: TGTGCCAGCAGCTTAGCAGGGGTCTACAATCAGCCCCAGCATTTT

V: TRBV9
length: 16
size: once
J: TRBJ2-7
D: TRBD1
CDR3: CASSPLPGGRNYEQYF
DNA: TGTGCCAGCAGCCCTTTACCAGGGGGCAGAAATTACGAGCAGTACTTC

V: TRBV5-1
length: 15
size: NA
J: TRBJ1-1
D: NA
CDR3: CASRLDGQPNTEAFF
DNA: TGCGCCAGCAGACTCGACGGACAACCGAACACTGAAGCTTTCTTT

V: TRBV10-1
length: 17
size: NA
J: TRBJ1-1
D: TRBD1
CDR3: CASSGSGQGRSNTEAFF
DNA: TGCGCCAGCAGTGGTTCGGGACAGGGGAGGTCGAACACTGAAGCTTTCTTT

V: TRBV7-2
length: 13
size: NA
J: TRBJ1-1
D: NA
CDR3: CASPPWPGLKAFF
DNA: TGTGCCAGCCCCCCTTGGCCGGGACTGAAAGCTTTCTTT

V: TRBV18
length: 15
size: NA
J: TRBJ2-5
D: NA
CDR3: CASSPQTGIQETQYF
DNA: TGTGCCAGCTCACCACAAACAGGGATCCAAGAGACCCAGTACTTC

V: TRBV5-4
length: 15
size: NA
J: TRBJ1-4
D: NA
CDR3: CASRNEAGRDEKLFF
DNA: TGTGCCAGCAGAAACGAAGCGGGTCGGGATGAAAAACTGTTTTTT

V: TRBV27
length: 15
size: NA
J: TRBJ1-1
D: TRBD1
CDR3: CASRTRQGMNTEAFF
DNA: TGTGCCAGCAGAACGAGACAGGGGATGAACACTGAAGCTTTCTTT

V: TRBV6-5
length: 14
size: NA
J: TRBJ2-4
D: TRBD1
CDR3: CASTPGQGLGIQYF
DNA: TGTGCCAGCACCCCGGGACAGGGTCTCGGCATTCAGTACTTC

V: TRBV5-6
length: 14
size: NA
J: TRBJ1-6
D: TRBD1
CDR3: CASSFGTDNSPLHF
DNA: TGTGCCAGCAGCTTCGGGACAGATAATTCACCCCTCCACTTT

V: TRBV9
length: 14
size: NA
J: TRBJ2-2
D: NA
CDR3: CASSPHLRGGELFF
DNA: TGTGCCAGCAGCCCCCACCTCAGGGGAGGGGAGCTGTTTTTT

V: TRBV29-1
length: 15
size: NA
J: TRBJ1-2
D: TRBD1
CDR3: CSVELRQGPNYGYTF
DNA: TGCAGCGTTGAACTCCGACAGGGGCCTAACTATGGCTACACCTTC

V: TRBV5-6
length: 14
size: NA
J: TRBJ1-2
D: NA
CDR3: CASSLGGGNERYTF
DNA: TGTGCCAGCAGCTTGGGAGGAGGGAATGAACGCTACACCTTC

V: TRBV5-4
length: 15
size: NA
J: TRBJ1-5
D: TRBD1
CDR3: CASRQDRDMSQPQHF
DNA: TGTGCCAGCAGACAGGACAGGGACATGAGTCAGCCCCAGCATTTT

V: TRBV7-7
length: 12
size: NA
J: TRBJ2-5
D: NA
CDR3: CASSPGEETQYF
DNA: TGTGCTAGCAGCCCGGGGGAAGAGACCCAGTACTTC

V: TRBV5-1
length: 16
size: NA
J: TRBJ2-2
D: TRBD1
CDR3: CASSLEGRGSIGELFF
DNA: TGCGCCAGCAGCTTGGAGGGCAGGGGGTCGATCGGGGAGCTGTTTTTT

V: TRBV2
length: 16
size: NA
J: TRBJ1-1
D: TRBD1
CDR3: CASRAGQGAGNTEAFF
DNA: TGTGCCAGCAGGGCGGGACAGGGGGCCGGCAACACTGAAGCTTTCTTT

V: TRBV11-3
length: 15
size: once
J: TRBJ2-5
D: TRBD2
CDR3: CASSYGTSGRSAQYF
DNA: TGTGCCAGCAGCTACGGGACTAGCGGGAGGTCGGCCCAGTACTTC

V: TRBV12-5
length: 14
size: NA
J: TRBJ1-1
D: NA
CDR3: CASGLEEVNTEAFF
DNA: TGTGCTAGTGGTTTGGAGGAGGTTAACACTGAAGCTTTCTTT

V: TRBV5-4
length: 16
size: NA
J: TRBJ1-3
D: NA
CDR3: CASSLDVGHSGNTIYF
DNA: TGTGCCAGCAGCTTGGATGTGGGGCACTCTGGAAACACCATATATTTT

V: TRBV6-5
length: 15
size: NA
J: TRBJ1-2
D: TRBD1
CDR3: CASSYSGDRSYGYTF
DNA: TGTGCCAGCAGTTACTCGGGGGACAGGAGCTATGGCTACACCTTC

V: TRBV7-9
length: 15
size: few
J: TRBJ2-2
D: NA
CDR3: CASSPTGDWPGELFF
DNA: TGTGCCAGCAGCCCCACAGGGGACTGGCCCGGGGAGCTGTTTTTT

V: TRBV18
length: 14
size: NA
J: TRBJ2-7
D: NA
CDR3: CASSPGQGGLGQYF
DNA: TGTGCCAGCTCCCCGGGCCAGGGTGGATTAGGGCAGTACTTC

V: TRBV29-1
length: 14
size: NA
J: TRBJ1-2
D: NA
CDR3: CSVARDTGHYGYTF
DNA: TGCAGCGTTGCACGAGACACAGGGCACTATGGCTACACCTTC

V: TRBV19
length: 14
size: NA
J: TRBJ2-7
D: NA
CDR3: CASRPEGGSHEQYF
DNA: TGTGCCAGTAGACCCGAAGGAGGGTCCCACGAGCAGTACTTC

V: TRBV10-3
length: 14
size: NA
J: TRBJ2-1
D: TRBD2
CDR3: CATYSGGDYNEQFF
DNA: TGTGCCACCTATAGCGGGGGGGATTACAATGAGCAGTTCTTC

V: TRBV6-5
length: 14
size: once
J: TRBJ1-1
D: TRBD1
CDR3: CASSYGQVNTEAFF
DNA: TGTGCCAGCAGTTATGGACAGGTGAACACTGAAGCTTTCTTT

V: TRBV12-2
length: 16
size: NA
J: TRBJ2-3
D: NA
CDR3: CASRSRTRTSTDTQYF
DNA: TGTGCAAGTCGCAGCCGAACGAGAACTAGCACAGATACGCAGTATTTT

V: TRBV7-9
length: 16
size: once
J: TRBJ1-6
D: TRBD1
CDR3: CASSLASAGGGSPLHF
DNA: TGTGCCAGCAGCTTAGCGTCAGCAGGGGGAGGTTCACCCCTCCACTTT